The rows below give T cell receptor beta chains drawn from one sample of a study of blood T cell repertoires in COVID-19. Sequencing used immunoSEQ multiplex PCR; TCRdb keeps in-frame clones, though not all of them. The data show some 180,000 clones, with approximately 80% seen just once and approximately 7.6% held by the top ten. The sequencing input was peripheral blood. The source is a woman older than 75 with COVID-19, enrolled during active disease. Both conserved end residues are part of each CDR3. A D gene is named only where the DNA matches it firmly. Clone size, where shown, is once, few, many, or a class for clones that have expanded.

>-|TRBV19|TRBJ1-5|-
CASMGRRGSPTAGEPQHF
TGTGCCAGTATGGGCAGAAGGGGTTCCCCCACCGCGGGGGAGCCCCAGCATTTT
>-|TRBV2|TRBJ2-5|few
CASSERETQYF
TGTGCCAGCAGTGAGCGGGAGACCCAGTACTTC
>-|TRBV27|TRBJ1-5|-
CASTLDGRFNRQPQHF
TGTGCCAGCACCCTAGATGGCAGATTTAATCGTCAGCCCCAGCATTTT
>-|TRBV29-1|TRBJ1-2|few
CSTAGIDYGYTF
TGCAGCACGGCCGGGATCGACTATGGCTACACCTTC
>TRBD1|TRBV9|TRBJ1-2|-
CASSAGTGPNYGYTF
TGTGCCAGCAGCGCCGGGACAGGACCTAACTATGGCTACACCTTC
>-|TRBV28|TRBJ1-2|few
CASSPQGYGYTF
TGTGCCAGCAGTCCGCAGGGATATGGCTACACCTTC
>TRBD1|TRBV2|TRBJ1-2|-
CASSAPGGARGYTF
TGTGCCAGCAGTGCGCCAGGGGGCGCGCGAGGCTACACCTTC
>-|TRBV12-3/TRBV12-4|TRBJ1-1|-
CASSLPGEAFF
TGTGCCAGCAGTTTGCCAGGGGAAGCTTTCTTT
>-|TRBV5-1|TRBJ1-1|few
CASSHSLSNTEAFF
TGCGCCAGCAGCCACTCCCTGAGTAACACTGAAGCTTTCTTT
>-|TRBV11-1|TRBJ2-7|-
CASSFARGGSYEQYF
TGTGCCAGCAGCTTTGCGAGGGGAGGCTCCTACGAGCAGTACTTC
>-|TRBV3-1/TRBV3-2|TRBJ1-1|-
CASSPRVRSEAFF
TGTGCCAGCAGCCCGAGGGTTCGCAGTGAAGCTTTCTTT
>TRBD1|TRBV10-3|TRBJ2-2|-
CAIRRQGSTGELFF
TGTGCCATCAGAAGACAGGGGAGCACCGGGGAGCTGTTTTTT
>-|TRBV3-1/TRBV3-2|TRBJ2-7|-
CASSLPGAIYEQYF
TGTGCCAGCAGCCTCCCGGGAGCTATCTACGAGCAGTACTTC
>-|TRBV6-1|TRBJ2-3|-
CASSDRGSTDTQYF
TGTGCCAGCAGTGACCGGGGAAGCACAGATACGCAGTATTTT
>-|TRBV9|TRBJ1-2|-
CASSLTPQDSHNYGYTF
TGTGCCAGCAGCCTGACCCCCCAAGACTCCCATAACTATGGCTACACCTTC